These 10 T cell receptor beta chains were all obtained from the same sample, sequenced in a study of T cell responses to AZD1222 COVID-19 vaccine. Assay used: immunoSEQ multiplex PCR; TCRdb lists only in-frame clones, some missing. Of about 180,000 clones in the sample, over 90% are singletons; the top ten hold approximately 1.9%. Sequencing was performed on peripheral blood, taken 28 days after the second AZD1222 dose. These receptors all come from an adult who received the AZD1222 COVID-19 vaccine.

This chain joins TRBV6-5 and TRBJ2-5; TRBD1 matches at 10 bases. Germline lookup yields CDR1 MNHEY and CDR2 SVGAGI. The CDR3 is 14 amino acids. Trimming removed 0 bases from V and 9 bases from J; junction bases left unmatched: 4. CDR3 protein: CASSYSRTGGAQYF. CDR3 DNA: TGTGCCAGCAGTTACTCTCGGACAGGGGGGGCCCAGTACTTC.

This clone was detected a few times. The gene calls are TRBV7-2 and TRBJ1-6; D is unclear. V shed 3 bases and J shed 12 bases, with 21 bases lying between them. The CDR3 extends over 16 amino acids. Germline CDR1 is SGHTA and CDR2 is FQGNSA. As DNA, the CDR3 is TGTGCCAGCAGCTTTGGGAGCCTTCAGGTCCCCAGACCCCTCCACTTT. This sequence encodes CASSFGSLQVPRPLHF. Supplemented by reference TRBV7-2 and TRBJ1-6, the full variable domain reads GAGVSQSPSNKVTEKGKDVELRCDPISGHTALYWYRQSLGQGLEFLIYFQGNSAPDKSGLPSDRFSAERTGGSVSTLTIQRTQQEDSAVYLCASSFGSLQVPRPLHFGNGTRLTVT.

The V call is TRBV5-1, the J call TRBJ2-6; 10 bases match TRBD2. V was pared by 2 bases and J by 1 base, with 12 bases of the junction left unmatched. Per the germline V gene, CDR1 is SGHRS and CDR2 is YFSETQ. The CDR3 contains 20 residues. The DNA of the CDR3 is TGCGCCAGCAGCTTCCGGACCGTGGGACTAGCGAGATCTGGGGCCAACGTCCTGACTTTC. It is translated as CASSFRTVGLARSGANVLTF.

The chain employs TRBV5-4 and TRBJ1-1; TRBD1 aligns across 7 bases. The V segment lost 3 bases and the J segment 4 bases; nucleotides outside the gene matches: 3. The germline V gene encodes CDR1 SGHNT and CDR2 YYREEE (reference sequence). The CDR3 extends over 13 amino acids. Written as DNA, the CDR3 is TGTGCCAGCAGCTCAACAGGGGCCACTGAAGCTTTCTTT. Protein: CASSSTGATEAFF.

This clone was counted a single time. This rearrangement joins TRBV5-1 to TRBJ1-1; D unclear. The CDR3 is 14 amino acids. CDR1 is SGHRS and CDR2 is YFSETQ in the germline V gene. V was cut by 3 bases and J by 4 bases, with 13 bases left in between. The chain's CDR3 is CASSWTVEGTEAFF. In nucleotides, the CDR3 is TGCGCCAGCAGCTGGACGGTTGAGGGCACTGAAGCTTTCTTT.

The V and J genes are TRBV19 and TRBJ1-3, with D maybe TRBD1 (5 bases). The V and J ends lost 10 bases and 0 bases respectively, with 13 bases between them. The length of the CDR3 is 14 residues. Germline values: CDR1 LNHDA, CDR2 SQIVND (reference sequence). The CDR3 loop is CATWGRSSGNTIYF. CDR3 sequence (DNA): TGTGCCACGTGGGGCAGAAGCTCTGGAAACACCATATATTTT. The whole variable domain, filled in from reference TRBV19 and TRBJ1-3, reads DGGITQSPKYLFRKEGQNVTLSCEQNLNHDAMYWYRQDPGQGLRLIYYSQIVNDFQKGDIAEGYSVSREKKESFPLTVTSAQKNPTAFYLCATWGRSSGNTIYFGEGSWLTVV.

With regard to this clone: The junction differs from germline at one of its ends, possibly a read error. This chain links TRBV9 with TRBJ2-2; 7 bases are shared with TRBD2. Germline lookup yields CDR1 SGDLS and CDR2 YYNGEE. The CDR3 is 14 amino acids. The DNA for the CDR3 is TGTGCCAGCAGCCCGCGGGGGAACAGCGGGGAGCTGTTTTTT. It codes for CASSPRGNSGELFF.

Comments on this clone: The same CDR3 can be traced to other DNA sequences in this sample. The V call is TRBV18, the J call TRBJ1-3, with D tentatively TRBD1 (5 bases). V lost 0 bases and J lost 0, with 6 bases in between. Germline V lookup: CDR1 KGHSH, CDR2 LQKENI. The CDR3 runs to 15 residues. CDR3 residues: CASSPPQGSGNTIYF. The CDR3 bases are TGTGCCAGCTCACCACCTCAGGGCTCTGGAAACACCATATATTTT. Full variable domain (rest looked up from reference TRBV18 and TRBJ1-3): NAGVMQNPRHLVRRRGQEARLRCSPMKGHSHVYWYRQLPEEGLKFMVYLQKENIIDESGMPKERFSAEFPKEGPSILRIQQVVRGDSAAYFCASSPPQGSGNTIYFGEGSWLTVV.

The chain joins TRBV9 to TRBJ1-6, with unresolved D. The CDR3 is 13 residues long. Trimming removed 0 bases at V and 13 bases at J, with 11 bases between. Germline V gene sequence: CDR1 SGDLS, CDR2 YYNGEE. The CDR3 coding sequence is TGTGCCAGCAGCGTAGTCGACAATTGGCCCCTCCACTTT. Translating gives CASSVVDNWPLHF.

The J gene is TRBJ2-7, the V gene TRBV3-1 (or the pseudogene TRBV3-2); 12 positions agree with TRBD2. Looked up from germline, CDR1 is LGHDT and CDR2 is YNNKEL (reference sequence). This CDR3 has 18 amino acids. The J segment lost 1 base and the V segment lost 4 bases, leaving 11 bases of the junction unmatched. CDR3 residues: CASSPVASGGASSYEQYF. The CDR3 DNA is TGTGCCAGCAGCCCGGTGGCTAGCGGGGGGGCCTCATCCTACGAGCAGTACTTC.